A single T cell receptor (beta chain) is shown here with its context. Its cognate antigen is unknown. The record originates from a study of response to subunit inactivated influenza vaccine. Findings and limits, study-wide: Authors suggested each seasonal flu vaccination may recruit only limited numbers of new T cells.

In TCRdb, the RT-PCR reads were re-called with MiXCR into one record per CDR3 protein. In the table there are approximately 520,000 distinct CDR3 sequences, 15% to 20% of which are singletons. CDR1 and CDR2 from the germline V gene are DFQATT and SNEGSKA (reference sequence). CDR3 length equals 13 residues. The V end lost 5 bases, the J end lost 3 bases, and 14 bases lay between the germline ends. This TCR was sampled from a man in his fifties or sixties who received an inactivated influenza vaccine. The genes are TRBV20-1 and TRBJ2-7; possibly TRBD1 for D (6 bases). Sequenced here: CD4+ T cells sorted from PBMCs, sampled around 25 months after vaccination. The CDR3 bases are TGCAGTGCTTCCCGGGACACCGACTACGAGCAGTACTTC. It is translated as CSASRDTDYEQYF.